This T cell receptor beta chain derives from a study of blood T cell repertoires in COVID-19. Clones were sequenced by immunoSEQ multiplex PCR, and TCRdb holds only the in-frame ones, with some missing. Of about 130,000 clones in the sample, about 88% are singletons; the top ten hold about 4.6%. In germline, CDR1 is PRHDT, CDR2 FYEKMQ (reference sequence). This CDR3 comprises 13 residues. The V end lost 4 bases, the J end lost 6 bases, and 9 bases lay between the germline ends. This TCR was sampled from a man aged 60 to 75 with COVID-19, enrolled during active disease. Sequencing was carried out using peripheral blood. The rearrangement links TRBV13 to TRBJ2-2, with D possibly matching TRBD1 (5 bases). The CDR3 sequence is CASSSRVSGELFF. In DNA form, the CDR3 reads TGTGCCAGCAGCTCCAGGGTGTCCGGGGAGCTGTTTTTT.